The 30 T cell receptor beta chains presented below share a single source sample, sequenced in a study of cytomegalovirus exposure and HLA in healthy donors. Use of 60 Vbeta and 13 Jbeta primers characterized the PCR. Profiling relied on immunoSEQ multiplex PCR, and the TCRdb table lists in-frame clones only, not all of them. The sample lists approximately 170,000 clones, roughly 70% occurring once. The sequenced material came from PBMCs. These receptor sequences come from a girl aged 5 to 17 in good health and CMV-seronegative.

This clone turned up a few times. The V and J genes are TRBV6-1 and TRBJ2-1; TRBD2 is a possible D gene (6 bases). The CDR3 covers 15 residues. Germline-derived CDR1 and CDR2 are MNHNS and SASEGT. The V gene lost 7 bases and the J gene lost 0 bases, with 13 bases spanning the gap. For the CDR3, the DNA is TGTGCCAGCACTGGGGTGGGGGGCTCCTACAATGAGCAGTTCTTC. Translating it yields CASTGVGGSYNEQFF.

This clone has only a few counts. The rearrangement links TRBV9 to TRBJ1-4; 7 bases fit TRBD1. Trimming removed 0 bases from V and 8 bases from J; junction bases left unmatched: 4. Per the germline V gene, CDR1 is SGDLS and CDR2 is YYNGEE. CDR3 length: 14 amino acids. The CDR3 DNA follows: TGTGCCAGCAGCGTAGGACAGGGTTCGGAAAAACTGTTTTTT. This codes for CASSVGQGSEKLFF.

Only one count was recorded for this clone. The genes are TRBV27 and TRBJ1-5; perhaps TRBD1 as D (6 bases). The CDR3 spans 15 residues. CDR1 is MNHEY, CDR2 SMNVEV, per germline (reference sequence). Trimming removed 3 bases at V and 5 bases at J, with 14 bases between. CDR3 nucleotides: TGTGCCAGCAGTTTCCGGGGGGGCGCATATCAGCCCCAGCATTTT. It is translated as CASSFRGGAYQPQHF.

This clone was seen more than once but under ten times. The chain employs TRBV28 and TRBJ1-4; no reliable D call. Germline V lookup: CDR1 MDHEN, CDR2 SYDVKM. V lost 5 bases and J 5 bases, leaving 12 bases between the germline ends. This CDR3 spans 14 amino acids. CDR3 in amino acids: CASSPYRPNEKLFF. The CDR3 coding sequence is TGTGCCAGCAGTCCGTACAGACCGAATGAAAAACTGTTTTTT.

In this sample, this clone turned up a few times. The rearrangement uses TRBV2 and TRBJ2-7, with 9 bases that match TRBD1. V dropped 5 bases and J dropped 3; count of bases not matched to a gene: 8. The germline V gene encodes CDR1 SNHLY and CDR2 FYNNEI. The CDR3 is 15 residues long. CDR3 sequence (DNA): TGTGCCAGCAGTACCACAGGGGGCGCGATCTACGAGCAGTACTTC. It codes for CASSTTGGAIYEQYF.

This chain connects TRBV9 to TRBJ2-3, with D possibly matching TRBD2 (7 bases). The CDR3 runs to 15 residues. The germline V gene encodes CDR1 SGDLS and CDR2 YYNGEE. V was pared by 2 bases and J by 4 bases, with 14 bases between. CDR3 sequence: CASSVSGGGADTQYF. The DNA of the CDR3 is TGTGCCAGCAGCGTTTCGGGGGGCGGGGCAGATACGCAGTATTTT.

The chain uses TRBV4-1 and TRBJ2-7; 9 nucleotides agree with TRBD2. The trim removed 4 bases at V and 7 bases at J, leaving 11 bases unmatched. The CDR3 runs to 15 residues. Germline loops: CDR1 MGHRA, CDR2 YSYEKL. The CDR3 DNA sequence: TGCGCCAGCAGCCGAGGGGGACTAGCTATCGTGGAGCAGTACTTC. It yields the protein CASSRGGLAIVEQYF.

The rearrangement uses TRBV15 and TRBJ2-7, with TRBD1 matching over 7 bases. The germline V gene encodes CDR1 LNHNV and CDR2 YYDKDF (reference sequence). The junction had 8 bases not matched to a gene; V was cut back by 0 bases and J by 3 bases. The CDR3 has 16 residues. The CDR3 DNA reads TGTGCCACCAGCAGAGATCGGACAGGTGGGCTCTACGAGCAGTACTTC. Its protein product is CATSRDRTGGLYEQYF.

J is TRBJ2-7 and V is TRBV6-5, with TRBD1 identical over 9 bases. Per germline, CDR1 MNHEY and CDR2 SVGAGI. With V trimmed by 4 bases and J by 3 bases, 10 bases remained unmatched. The CDR3 runs 16 residues. The CDR3 nucleotides are TGTGCCAGCAGTTCAACAGGGGGCGTCACCTACTACGAGCAGTACTTC. Translation: CASSSTGGVTYYEQYF.

The V and J genes are TRBV30 and TRBJ2-1; no reliable D call. Germline loops: CDR1 GTSNPN, CDR2 SVGIG (reference sequence). The CDR3 consists of 15 residues. With 4 bases removed from V and 3 bases from J, the gap between germline ends came to 16 bases. The CDR3 region is CAWIPERGVYNEQFF. The CDR3 DNA reads as TGTGCCTGGATCCCTGAAAGAGGTGTCTACAATGAGCAGTTCTTC.

This clone was recorded a few times. J is TRBJ2-1 and V is TRBV7-9; D might be TRBD2 (5 bases). The germline V gene encodes CDR1 SEHNR and CDR2 FQNEAQ (reference sequence). V gave up 8 bases and J gave up 8 bases, with 13 bases separating them. The CDR3 is made up of 12 amino acids. The CDR3 coding sequence is TGTGCCAGCCGAGCTAGCCCCGATGAGCAGTTCTTC. Translation: CASRASPDEQFF.

This chain links TRBV19 with TRBJ2-7, with 8 bases lining up with TRBD1. With V trimmed by 5 bases and J by 2 bases, 8 bases remained unmatched. CDR3 length: 15 residues. Germline CDR1 LNHDA, CDR2 SQIVND (reference sequence). Written as DNA, the CDR3 is TGTGCCAGTAGTTATGGGGCAGGGGGCCCCTACGAGCAGTACTTC. The encoded protein is CASSYGAGGPYEQYF.

This clone was observed a single time. The chain uses TRBV14 and TRBJ1-1; 7 bases line up with TRBD1. CDR1 and CDR2 (germline): SGHDN, FVKESK. The CDR3 totals 18 residues. J lost 5 bases, V lost 0 bases, and 15 bases had no gene match. CDR3 nucleotides: TGTGCCAGCAGCCAAGATTTCGAGGGCCAGGGGGTTTTGACTGAAGCTTTCTTT. Translated: CASSQDFEGQGVLTEAFF.

The rearrangement joins TRBV13 to TRBJ2-1, with a tentative D call TRBD1 (5 bases). The V end lost 6 bases, the J end lost 13 bases, and 13 bases lay between the germline ends. Germline CDR1 and CDR2: PRHDT and FYEKMQ (reference sequence). This CDR3 comprises 11 residues. The DNA of the CDR3 is TGTGCCAGCAGTGCTGGGGCAGGCCAGTTCTTC. As protein: CASSAGAGQFF. Looking up the rest from reference TRBV13 and TRBJ2-1 gives the full variable domain: AAGVIQSPRHLIKEKRETATLKCYPIPRHDTVYWYQQGPGQDPQFLISFYEKMQSDKGSIPDRFSAQQFSDYHSELNMSSLELGDSALYFCASSAGAGQFFGPGTRLTVL.

This chain connects TRBV7-9 to TRBJ1-1, with 8 positions matching TRBD1. Germline values: CDR1 SEHNR, CDR2 FQNEAQ (reference sequence). Trimming took 6 bases from V and 7 from J; bases not matched to a gene: 7. This CDR3 spans 13 amino acids. CDR3 amino acids: CASRPGQGNEAFF. In nucleotides, the CDR3 is TGTGCCAGCAGACCCGGACAGGGAAATGAAGCTTTCTTT.

The chain uses TRBV11-2 and TRBJ1-1; 7 positions agree with TRBD1. In germline, CDR1 is SGHAT, CDR2 FQNNGV. J was trimmed by 7 bases and V by 2 bases; bases with no gene match: 10. The CDR3 is made up of 15 amino acids. The DNA of the CDR3 is TGTGCCAGCAGCTTATCCAACAGGGGCTCCATTGAAGCTTTCTTT. Encoded protein: CASSLSNRGSIEAFF.

The chain has TRBV5-1 and TRBJ1-5; 9 bases map to TRBD1. The length of the CDR3 is 14 residues. V lost 4 bases, J lost 5 bases, and 4 bases stayed unmatched. Germline V gene sequence: CDR1 SGHRS, CDR2 YFSETQ. The CDR3 spells CASSVTGGDQPQHF. The CDR3 DNA follows: TGCGCCAGCAGCGTGACAGGGGGTGATCAGCCCCAGCATTTT.

V gene TRBV6-4 combines with J gene TRBJ2-1; TRBD2 matches at 8 bases. J was trimmed by 10 bases and V by 4 bases; bases with no gene match: 9. Germline V gene data show CDR1 as MRHNA and CDR2 as SNTAGT. This CDR3 comprises 14 residues. CDR3 sequence: CASSVYSGESEQFF. Written as DNA, the CDR3 is TGTGCCAGCAGTGTGTATAGCGGGGAAAGCGAGCAGTTCTTC.

The chain uses TRBV27 and TRBJ1-4; no reliable D call. Germline-derived CDR1 and CDR2 are MNHEY and SMNVEV (reference sequence). The CDR3 has 13 residues. V was cut by 6 bases and J by 3 bases, with 8 bases left in between. CDR3 protein: CASSQLANEKLFF. The CDR3 DNA follows: TGTGCCAGCAGCCAACTAGCTAATGAAAAACTGTTTTTT.

The chain carries TRBV9 and TRBJ2-3; 9 bases align to TRBD2. The junction had 4 bases not matched to a gene; V was cut back by 0 bases and J by 5 bases. The germline gives CDR1 SGDLS, CDR2 YYNGEE. CDR3 length: 15 amino acids. The DNA for the CDR3 is TGTGCCAGCAGCGTAGTAGGTAGCGGGGGAGATACGCAGTATTTT. Residues: CASSVVGSGGDTQYF.

The V call is TRBV25-1, the J call TRBJ1-2; 10 bases agree with TRBD1. The germline V gene has CDR1 MGHDK and CDR2 SYGVNS. The CDR3 has 17 residues. The ends lost 0 bases at V and 2 bases at J; junction bases unmatched: 6. CDR3 loop: CASSEYSGQGRNYGYTF. CDR3 DNA: TGTGCCAGCAGTGAATATTCGGGACAGGGGAGGAACTATGGCTACACCTTC.

In this sample, this clone turned up a few times. CDR3 nucleotide sequence: TGTGCCAGCAGCCTCGGGACAGACAAAAACATTCAGTACTTC. Its protein is CASSLGTDKNIQYF. The chain couples TRBV9 to TRBJ2-4; 7 nucleotides line up with TRBD1. The CDR3 length is 14 residues. Trimming removed 4 bases from V and 3 bases from J; junction bases left unmatched: 4. CDR1 is SGDLS and CDR2 is YYNGEE in the germline V gene.

V usage is TRBV2 and J usage is TRBJ2-7; 7 bases agree with TRBD1. V lost 5 bases and J lost 2; bases outside the gene matches: 3. This CDR3 comprises 13 residues. Germline CDR1 SNHLY, CDR2 FYNNEI. CDR3 bases: TGTGCCAGCAGTTCAGGGGGAGCCTACGAGCAGTACTTC. This codes for CASSSGGAYEQYF.

The V gene is TRBV2, the J gene TRBJ2-3; 10 bases match TRBD2. The CDR3 sequence is 14 residues long. Germline trimming cut 11 bases from V and 6 bases from J; bases unmatched to any gene: 11. CDR1 is SNHLY, CDR2 FYNNEI, per germline. The CDR3 loop is CAQKPASGSDTQYF. DNA for the CDR3: TGTGCCCAGAAGCCAGCTAGCGGGAGCGATACGCAGTATTTT.

The chain recombines TRBV5-6 with TRBJ1-2, with a weak D call TRBD1 (6 bases). Germline lookup yields CDR1 SGHDT and CDR2 YYEEEE. The CDR3 is made up of 13 amino acids. V was shortened by 4 bases and J by 1 base, with 8 bases between the two germline ends. CDR3 sequence reads: CASSPQGNYGYTF. CDR3 DNA sequence: TGTGCCAGCAGCCCACAGGGTAACTATGGCTACACCTTC.

V gene TRBV6-5 combines with J gene TRBJ1-1; D uncertain. V lost 6 bases to trimming and J lost 3 bases, with 8 bases between them. The germline CDR1 and CDR2 sequences are MNHEY and SVGAGI. This CDR3 is built from 12 residues. Written as DNA, the CDR3 is TGTGCCAGCAGCCGAGGATACACTGAAGCTTTCTTT. Protein: CASSRGYTEAFF.

V is TRBV7-9 and J is TRBJ2-3, with TRBD2 as a possible D gene (6 bases). V lost 3 bases and J lost 6, with 16 bases in between. CDR1 and CDR2 (germline): SEHNR, FQNEAQ (reference sequence). The CDR3 consists of 15 residues. The CDR3 coding sequence is TGTGCCAGCAGCTTGCAAACTGGGAGGTGGGATACGCAGTATTTT. The encoded protein is CASSLQTGRWDTQYF.

The V call is TRBV5-1, the J call TRBJ2-5; 8 positions agree with TRBD1. This CDR3 spans 19 amino acids. With V trimmed by 7 bases and J by 3 bases, 23 bases remained unmatched. The V gene's germline CDR1 is SGHRS and CDR2 YFSETQ. The CDR3 bases are TGCGCCAGCCACGGGGGACCCAAAACGGACAGGGTATGGAAAGAGACCCAGTACTTC. Its protein is CASHGGPKTDRVWKETQYF. The variable domain in full, completed from reference TRBV5-1 and TRBJ2-5, reads KAGVTQTPRYLIKTRGQQVTLSCSPISGHRSVSWYQQTPGQGLQFLFEYFSETQRNKGNFPGRFSGRQFSNSRSEMNVSTLELGDSALYLCASHGGPKTDRVWKETQYFGPGTRLLVL.

The chain combines TRBV19 with TRBJ2-7; D gene unclear. The CDR3 consists of 12 residues. Deletions cut 4 bases from V and 3 bases from J, with 7 bases between. CDR1 and CDR2 from the germline V gene are LNHDA and SQIVND (reference sequence). CDR3 sequence reads: CASSSDSYEQYF. CDR3 DNA: TGTGCCAGTAGTAGCGATAGCTACGAGCAGTACTTC.

The chain has TRBV27 and TRBJ1-2; 8 positions match TRBD1. Germline V gene sequence: CDR1 MNHEY, CDR2 SMNVEV (reference sequence). The CDR3 covers 14 residues. V lost 5 bases and J lost 4; bases outside the gene matches: 6. The CDR3 coding sequence is TGTGCCAGCAGTCTAACGGACAGGGTCTATGGCTACACCTTC. This gives the protein CASSLTDRVYGYTF.